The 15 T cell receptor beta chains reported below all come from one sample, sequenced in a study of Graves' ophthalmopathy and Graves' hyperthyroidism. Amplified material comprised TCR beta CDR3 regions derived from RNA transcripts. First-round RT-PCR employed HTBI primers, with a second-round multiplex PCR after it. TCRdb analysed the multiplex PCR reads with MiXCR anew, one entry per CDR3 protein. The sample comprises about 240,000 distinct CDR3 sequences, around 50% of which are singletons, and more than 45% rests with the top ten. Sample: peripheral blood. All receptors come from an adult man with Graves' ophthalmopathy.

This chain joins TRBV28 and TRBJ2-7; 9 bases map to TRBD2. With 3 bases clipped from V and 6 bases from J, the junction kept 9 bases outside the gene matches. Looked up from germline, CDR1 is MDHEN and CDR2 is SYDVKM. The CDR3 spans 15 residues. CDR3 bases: TGTGCCAGCAGTTTGACCCCAGGACTAGCGTTCGAGCAGTACTTC. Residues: CASSLTPGLAFEQYF. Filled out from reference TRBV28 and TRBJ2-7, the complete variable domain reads DVKVTQSSRYLVKRTGEKVFLECVQDMDHENMFWYRQDPGLGLRLIYFSYDVKMKEKGDIPEGYSVSREKKERFSLILESASTNQTSMYLCASSLTPGLAFEQYFGPGTRLTVT.

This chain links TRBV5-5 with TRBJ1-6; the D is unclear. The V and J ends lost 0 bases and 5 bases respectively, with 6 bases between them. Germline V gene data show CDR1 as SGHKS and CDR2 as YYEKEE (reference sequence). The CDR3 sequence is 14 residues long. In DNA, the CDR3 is TGTGCCAGCAGCTTGGCCCCGAATAATTCACCCCTCCACTTT. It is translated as CASSLAPNNSPLHF.

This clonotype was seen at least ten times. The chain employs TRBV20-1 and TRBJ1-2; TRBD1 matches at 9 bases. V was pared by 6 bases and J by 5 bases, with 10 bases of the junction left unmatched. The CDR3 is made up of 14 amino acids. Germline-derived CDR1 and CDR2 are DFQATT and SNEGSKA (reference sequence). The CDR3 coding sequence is TGCAGTGCAAACACAGGGGGCTTTTGGTATGGCTACACCTTC. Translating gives CSANTGGFWYGYTF.

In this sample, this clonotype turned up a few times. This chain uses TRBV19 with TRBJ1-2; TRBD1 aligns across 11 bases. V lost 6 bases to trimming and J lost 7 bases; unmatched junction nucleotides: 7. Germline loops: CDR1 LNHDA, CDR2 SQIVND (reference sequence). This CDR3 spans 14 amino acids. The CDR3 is CASSWDRGIGGYTF. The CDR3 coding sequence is TGTGCCAGTAGCTGGGACAGGGGGATCGGTGGCTACACCTTC.

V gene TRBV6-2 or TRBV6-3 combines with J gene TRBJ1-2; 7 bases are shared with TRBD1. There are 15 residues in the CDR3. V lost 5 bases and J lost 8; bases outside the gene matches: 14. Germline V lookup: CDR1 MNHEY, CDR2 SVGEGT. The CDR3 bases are TGTGCCAGCAGTCCCGAGACGAGGGGGCAACGAGGCTACACCTTC. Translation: CASSPETRGQRGYTF.

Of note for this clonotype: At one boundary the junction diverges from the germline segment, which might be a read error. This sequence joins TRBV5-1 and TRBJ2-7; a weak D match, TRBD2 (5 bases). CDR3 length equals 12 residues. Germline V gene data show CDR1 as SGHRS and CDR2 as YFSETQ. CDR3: CASSGAPYEQYF. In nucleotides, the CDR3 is TGTGCCAGCAGCGGTGCACCCTACGAGCAGTACTTC.

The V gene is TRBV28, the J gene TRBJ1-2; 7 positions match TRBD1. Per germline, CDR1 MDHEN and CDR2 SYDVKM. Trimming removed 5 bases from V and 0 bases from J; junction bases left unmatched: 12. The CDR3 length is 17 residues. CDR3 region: CASSVPPTGLTNYGYTF. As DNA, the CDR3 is TGTGCCAGCAGTGTCCCCCCGACAGGGCTTACTAACTATGGCTACACCTTC.

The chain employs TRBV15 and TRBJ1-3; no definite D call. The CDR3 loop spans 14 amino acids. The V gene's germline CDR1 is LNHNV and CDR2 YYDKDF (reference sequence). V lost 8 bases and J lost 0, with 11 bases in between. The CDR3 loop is CATAGQHSGNTIYF. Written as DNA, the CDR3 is TGTGCCACCGCGGGCCAGCACTCTGGAAACACCATATATTTT.

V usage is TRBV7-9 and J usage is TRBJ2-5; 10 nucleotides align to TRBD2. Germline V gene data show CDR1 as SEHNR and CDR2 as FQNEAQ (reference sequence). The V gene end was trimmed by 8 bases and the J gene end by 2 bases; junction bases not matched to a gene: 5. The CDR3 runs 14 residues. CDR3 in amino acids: CASSTSGVQETQYF. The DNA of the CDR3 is TGTGCCAGCTCAACTAGCGGGGTACAAGAGACCCAGTACTTC.

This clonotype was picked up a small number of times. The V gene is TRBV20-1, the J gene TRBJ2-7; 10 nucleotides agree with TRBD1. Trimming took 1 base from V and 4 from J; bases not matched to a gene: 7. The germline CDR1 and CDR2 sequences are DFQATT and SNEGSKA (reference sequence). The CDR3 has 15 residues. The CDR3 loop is CSARGLGTGVYEQYF. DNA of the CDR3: TGCAGTGCTAGAGGTCTAGGGACAGGGGTTTACGAGCAGTACTTC.

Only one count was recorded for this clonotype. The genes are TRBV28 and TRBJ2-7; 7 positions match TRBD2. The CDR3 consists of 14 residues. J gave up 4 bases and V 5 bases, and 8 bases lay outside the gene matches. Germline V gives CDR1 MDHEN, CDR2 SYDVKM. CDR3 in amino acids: CASSTTSGGYEQYF. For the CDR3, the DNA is TGTGCCAGCAGTACGACCTCCGGGGGGTACGAGCAGTACTTC.

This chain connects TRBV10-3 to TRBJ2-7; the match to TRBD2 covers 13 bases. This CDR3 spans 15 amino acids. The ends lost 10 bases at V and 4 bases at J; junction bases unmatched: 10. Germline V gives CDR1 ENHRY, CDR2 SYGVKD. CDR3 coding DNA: TGTGCCAGCAGCACACTAGCGGGGGGGAGTTACGAGCAGTACTTC. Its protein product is CASSTLAGGSYEQYF.

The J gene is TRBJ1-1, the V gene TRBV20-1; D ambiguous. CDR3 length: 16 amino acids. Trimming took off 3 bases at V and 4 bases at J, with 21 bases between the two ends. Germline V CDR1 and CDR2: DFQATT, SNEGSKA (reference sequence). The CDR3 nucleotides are TGCAGTGCTAGCCTCCCACTAGGTCGTTGGGGCACTGAAGCTTTCTTT. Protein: CSASLPLGRWGTEAFF.

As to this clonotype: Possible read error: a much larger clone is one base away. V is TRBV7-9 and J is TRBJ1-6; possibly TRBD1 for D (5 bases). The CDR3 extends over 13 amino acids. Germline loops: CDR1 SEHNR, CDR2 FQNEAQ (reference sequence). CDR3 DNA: TGTGCCAGCAGCAGACAGCCTAATCCACCCCTCCACTTT. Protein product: CASSRQPNPPLHF.

In nucleotides, the CDR3 is TGTGCCAGCTTTCCTCCCGGGGGGAACACCGGGGAGCTGTTTTTT. Residues: CASFPPGGNTGELFF. The rearrangement joins TRBV28 to TRBJ2-2; TRBD2 might be the D (6 bases). The CDR3 extends over 15 amino acids. CDR1 and CDR2 (germline): MDHEN, SYDVKM. The V end was cut by 8 bases, the J end by 1 base, with 14 bases between.